This T cell receptor beta chain is from a study of T cell repertoires in cytomegalovirus infection. Study-level background: Public TCR beta signatures were indicative of both CMV infection and a matching HLA type.

Study-level findings and limits: Summed frequency of shared TCR beta families picked out CMV carriers who also had the relevant HLA. The response measured ex vivo was dominated by TCR beta clonotypes (HLA-C-restricted and CMV-specific).

TCRdb ran MiXCR on the reads and lists one entry per CDR3 protein. The sample shows 700,000 to 850,000 distinct CDR3 sequences, around a third of them seen only once. The CDR3 contains 14 residues. The germline CDR1 and CDR2 sequences are SGHVS and FNYEAQ. V was pared by 2 bases and J by 4 bases, with 8 bases between. On this clonotype itself: Antigen unknown.

V gene TRBV7-6 combines with J gene TRBJ1-4, with D hard to call. The sequencing here drew on cultured CD8+ T cells from PBMCs, taken from culture after CMV antigen stimulation. The receptor comes from a human donor in good health (CMV status not recorded). Some clones in this sample may be carry-over from other donors' samples. For the CDR3, the DNA is TGTGCCAGCAGCTTACGGGCTAATAATGAAAAACTGTTTTTT. Translation: CASSLRANNEKLFF.